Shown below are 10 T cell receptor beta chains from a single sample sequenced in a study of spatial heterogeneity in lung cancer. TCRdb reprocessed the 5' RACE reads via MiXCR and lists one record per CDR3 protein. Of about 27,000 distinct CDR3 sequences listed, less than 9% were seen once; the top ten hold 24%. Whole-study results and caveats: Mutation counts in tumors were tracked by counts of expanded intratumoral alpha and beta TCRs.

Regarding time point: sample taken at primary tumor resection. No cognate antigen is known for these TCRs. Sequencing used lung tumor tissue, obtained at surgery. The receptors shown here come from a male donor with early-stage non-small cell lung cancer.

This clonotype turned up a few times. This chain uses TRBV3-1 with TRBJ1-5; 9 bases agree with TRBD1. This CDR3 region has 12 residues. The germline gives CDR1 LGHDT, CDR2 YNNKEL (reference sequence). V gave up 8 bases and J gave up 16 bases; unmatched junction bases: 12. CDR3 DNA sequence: TGTGCCAGCGAGAGGGAGGGACAGGGATTACATTTT. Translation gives CASEREGQGLHF. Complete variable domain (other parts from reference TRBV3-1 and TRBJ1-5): DTAVSQTPKYLVTQMGNDKSIKCEQNLGHDTMYWYKQDSKKFLKIMFSYNNKELIINETVPNRFSPKSPDKAHLNLHINSLELGDSAVYFCASEREGQGLHFGDGTRLSIL.

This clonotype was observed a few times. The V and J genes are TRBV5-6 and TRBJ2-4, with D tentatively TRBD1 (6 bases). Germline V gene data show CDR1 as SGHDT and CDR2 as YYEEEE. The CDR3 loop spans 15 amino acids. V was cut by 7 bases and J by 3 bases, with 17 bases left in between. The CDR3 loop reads CASEEGQRSKNIQYF. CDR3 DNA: TGTGCCAGCGAAGAAGGACAGCGAAGCAAAAACATTCAGTACTTC.

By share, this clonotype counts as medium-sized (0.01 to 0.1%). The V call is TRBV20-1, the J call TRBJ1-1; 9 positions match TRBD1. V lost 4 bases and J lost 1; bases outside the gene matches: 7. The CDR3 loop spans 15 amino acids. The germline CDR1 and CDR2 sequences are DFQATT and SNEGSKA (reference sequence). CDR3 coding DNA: TGCAGTGCTACCTGGACAGGGGCGGGGAACACTGAAGCTTTCTTT. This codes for CSATWTGAGNTEAFF.

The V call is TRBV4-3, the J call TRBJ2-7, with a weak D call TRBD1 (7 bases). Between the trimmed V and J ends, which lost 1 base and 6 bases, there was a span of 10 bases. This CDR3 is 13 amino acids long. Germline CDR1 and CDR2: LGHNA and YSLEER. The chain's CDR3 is CASSQGQGGEQYF. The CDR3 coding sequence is TGCGCCAGCAGCCAAGGGCAGGGGGGCGAGCAGTACTTC.

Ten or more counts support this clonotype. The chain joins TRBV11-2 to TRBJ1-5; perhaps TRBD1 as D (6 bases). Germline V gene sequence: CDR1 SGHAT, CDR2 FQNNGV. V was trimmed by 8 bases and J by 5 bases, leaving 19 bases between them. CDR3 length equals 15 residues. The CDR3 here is CASPEGEGDYQPQHF. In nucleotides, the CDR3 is TGTGCCAGCCCCGAAGGGGAGGGGGATTATCAGCCCCAGCATTTT. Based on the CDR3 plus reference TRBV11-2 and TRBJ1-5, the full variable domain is EAGVAQSPRYKIIEKRQSVAFWCNPISGHATLYWYQQILGQGPKLLIQFQNNGVVDDSQLPKDRFSAERLKGVDSTLKIQPAKLEDSAVYLCASPEGEGDYQPQHFGDGTRLSIL.

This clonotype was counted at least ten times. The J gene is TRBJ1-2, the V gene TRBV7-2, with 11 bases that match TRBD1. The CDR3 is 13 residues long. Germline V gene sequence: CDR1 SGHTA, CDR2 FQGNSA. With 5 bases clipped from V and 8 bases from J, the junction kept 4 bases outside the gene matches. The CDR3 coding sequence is TGTGCCAGCAGCGTTGGGACAGGGGGAGGCTACACCTTC. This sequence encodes CASSVGTGGGYTF.

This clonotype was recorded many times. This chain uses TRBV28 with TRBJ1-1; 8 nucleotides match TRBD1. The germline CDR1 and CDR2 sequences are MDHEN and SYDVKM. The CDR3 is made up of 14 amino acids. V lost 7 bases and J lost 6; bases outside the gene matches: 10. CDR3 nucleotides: TGTGCCAGCAACCCGACAGGGGTGATTCCTGAAGCTTTCTTT. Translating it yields CASNPTGVIPEAFF.

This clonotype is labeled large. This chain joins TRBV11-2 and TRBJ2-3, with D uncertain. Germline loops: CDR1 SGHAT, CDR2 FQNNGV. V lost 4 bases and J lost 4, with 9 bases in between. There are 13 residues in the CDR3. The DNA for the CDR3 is TGTGCCAGCAGCTCGCTGGCAGCAGATACGCAGTATTTT. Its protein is CASSSLAADTQYF.

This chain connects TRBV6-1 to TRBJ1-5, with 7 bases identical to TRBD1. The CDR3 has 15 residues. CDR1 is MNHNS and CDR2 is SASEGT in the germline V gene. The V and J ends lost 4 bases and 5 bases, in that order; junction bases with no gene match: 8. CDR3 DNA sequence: TGTGCCAGCAGTGCTCACAGGGGTTTGCATCAGCCCCAGCATTTT. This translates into CASSAHRGLHQPQHF.

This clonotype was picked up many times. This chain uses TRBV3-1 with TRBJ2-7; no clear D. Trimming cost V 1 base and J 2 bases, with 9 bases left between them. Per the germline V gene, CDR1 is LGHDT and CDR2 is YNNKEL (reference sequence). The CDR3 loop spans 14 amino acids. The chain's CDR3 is CASSQAFSPYEQYF. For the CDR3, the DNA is TGTGCCAGCAGCCAAGCTTTTTCTCCCTACGAGCAGTACTTC.